The TCR beta chain under discussion was sequenced for a study of tumor and adjacent non-tumor tissue in lung cancer (dated by TCRdb to between 2018 and 2020). About the study as a whole: Patients with adenocarcinoma (12), squamous cell carcinoma (2) and small cell lung cancer (1) were included in the cohort. Bulk TCRbeta repertoires were compared between lung tumor tissue and matched distant non-tumor lung tissue obtained from more than 12 lung cancer patients. For each patient, one tumor sample and one normal lung sample were taken, giving around 31 paired specimens that underwent TCRbeta CDR3 sequencing. The roughly 15 patients were aged about 30 to 76 years, included ten or so men and 5 women, and had TNM stage I to III disease. In total, sequencing yielded fewer than 150 million productive TCRbeta reads, which works out to an average of approximately 4 million reads per sample. Broader findings and caveats from the paper: Because peripheral blood was not sequenced, the blood TCRbeta repertoires of the lung cancer patients in the study went unexamined. TCR diversity was significantly higher in younger patients, and higher tumor TCR diversity was associated with shorter overall and disease-free survival. Only about 16 patients were included in the cohort, and the need for larger samples and more detailed clinical data was noted by the authors. The top 100 clones accounted for a significantly larger cumulative portion of the repertoire in normal lung than in tumor tissue. Neither the sequencing platform nor unique molecular identifiers are mentioned in the methods. Tumor tissue showed significantly greater TCR diversity (inverse Simpson) than normal lung tissue (approximately 400 vs 170, P = 0.0075, Mann-Whitney U test).

Remarks on this clonotype: Its antigen is not yet known. One end of the junction is discordant with germline, which a read error may explain.

RNA was isolated from bulk unsorted tissue, and RNA quality was assessed with a NanoDrop ND-1000 and an Agilent 2100. Donors were newly diagnosed lung cancer patients admitted for thoracic surgery in China between August and November 2014, without prior chemotherapy. The study excluded patients who had received radiotherapy or chemotherapy before or who had another cancer at the same time. Pieces of surgical tissue measuring about 1-2.1 cm3 were kept in RNAlater solution and stored at -80 degrees C until use. The library was obtained by multiplex PCR. The listed sequencing device is Illumina HiSeq 2500. TCRbeta libraries were constructed through three rounds of nested PCR with primers (Table S4) according to protocols adapted from ARM-PCR. PCR products of 200-500 bp were gel-excised and purified with the QIAquick gel extraction kit before sequencing. In the paper's pipeline: Trimmomatic was used to clean the reads, FLASH was used to merge the reads into complete CDR3 sequences, and MiTCR was used to assign the reads to V(D)J germline segments. Clonal diversity was calculated as the inverse Simpson's index using VDJtools. Productive reads were defined as in-frame sequences without a premature stop codon. The raw public data were reprocessed by TCRdb itself: fastp quality trimming at Q25, MiXCR clonotype calling, in-frame beta chains only. Merged by CDR3 protein, the rows form single entries marked with the most common genes and DNA. The V and J calls follow TCRdb's processing rather than the paper's. The sample table holds 65,000 to 75,000 distinct CDR3 sequences, of which about 80% were seen once. 28% of the sample is held by the ten biggest clonotypes.

As encoded in the germline V gene, CDR1 is SQVTM while CDR2 is ANQGSEA. The CDR3 sequence holds 12 residues, the cysteine and phenylalanine included. Solely the CDR3 DNA is kept, with 36 bases framed from the first base. The sequence was collected from a man aged 55 to 70 with non-small cell lung cancer. The V and J genes are TRBV29-1 and TRBJ1-1, with the D gene not clear enough to name. Sequenced: lung tumor tissue. The nucleotide sequence is given as TGCAGCGTTGAACTCGGCCCGGCTGGAGTTTTATTT. Its amino acids are CSVELGPAGVLF.